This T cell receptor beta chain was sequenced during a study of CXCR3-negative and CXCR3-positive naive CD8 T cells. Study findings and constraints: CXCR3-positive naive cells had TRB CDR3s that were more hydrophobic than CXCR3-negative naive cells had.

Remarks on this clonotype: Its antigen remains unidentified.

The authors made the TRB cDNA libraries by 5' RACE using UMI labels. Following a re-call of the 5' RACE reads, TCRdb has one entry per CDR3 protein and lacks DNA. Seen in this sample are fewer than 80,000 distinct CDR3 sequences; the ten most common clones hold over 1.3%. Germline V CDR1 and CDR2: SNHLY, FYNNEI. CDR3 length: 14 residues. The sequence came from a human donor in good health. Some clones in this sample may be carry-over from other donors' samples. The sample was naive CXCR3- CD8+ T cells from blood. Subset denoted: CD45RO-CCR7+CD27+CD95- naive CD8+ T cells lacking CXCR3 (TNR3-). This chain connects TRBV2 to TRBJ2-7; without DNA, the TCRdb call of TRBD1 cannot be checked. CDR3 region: CASSVRGQLGEQYF.